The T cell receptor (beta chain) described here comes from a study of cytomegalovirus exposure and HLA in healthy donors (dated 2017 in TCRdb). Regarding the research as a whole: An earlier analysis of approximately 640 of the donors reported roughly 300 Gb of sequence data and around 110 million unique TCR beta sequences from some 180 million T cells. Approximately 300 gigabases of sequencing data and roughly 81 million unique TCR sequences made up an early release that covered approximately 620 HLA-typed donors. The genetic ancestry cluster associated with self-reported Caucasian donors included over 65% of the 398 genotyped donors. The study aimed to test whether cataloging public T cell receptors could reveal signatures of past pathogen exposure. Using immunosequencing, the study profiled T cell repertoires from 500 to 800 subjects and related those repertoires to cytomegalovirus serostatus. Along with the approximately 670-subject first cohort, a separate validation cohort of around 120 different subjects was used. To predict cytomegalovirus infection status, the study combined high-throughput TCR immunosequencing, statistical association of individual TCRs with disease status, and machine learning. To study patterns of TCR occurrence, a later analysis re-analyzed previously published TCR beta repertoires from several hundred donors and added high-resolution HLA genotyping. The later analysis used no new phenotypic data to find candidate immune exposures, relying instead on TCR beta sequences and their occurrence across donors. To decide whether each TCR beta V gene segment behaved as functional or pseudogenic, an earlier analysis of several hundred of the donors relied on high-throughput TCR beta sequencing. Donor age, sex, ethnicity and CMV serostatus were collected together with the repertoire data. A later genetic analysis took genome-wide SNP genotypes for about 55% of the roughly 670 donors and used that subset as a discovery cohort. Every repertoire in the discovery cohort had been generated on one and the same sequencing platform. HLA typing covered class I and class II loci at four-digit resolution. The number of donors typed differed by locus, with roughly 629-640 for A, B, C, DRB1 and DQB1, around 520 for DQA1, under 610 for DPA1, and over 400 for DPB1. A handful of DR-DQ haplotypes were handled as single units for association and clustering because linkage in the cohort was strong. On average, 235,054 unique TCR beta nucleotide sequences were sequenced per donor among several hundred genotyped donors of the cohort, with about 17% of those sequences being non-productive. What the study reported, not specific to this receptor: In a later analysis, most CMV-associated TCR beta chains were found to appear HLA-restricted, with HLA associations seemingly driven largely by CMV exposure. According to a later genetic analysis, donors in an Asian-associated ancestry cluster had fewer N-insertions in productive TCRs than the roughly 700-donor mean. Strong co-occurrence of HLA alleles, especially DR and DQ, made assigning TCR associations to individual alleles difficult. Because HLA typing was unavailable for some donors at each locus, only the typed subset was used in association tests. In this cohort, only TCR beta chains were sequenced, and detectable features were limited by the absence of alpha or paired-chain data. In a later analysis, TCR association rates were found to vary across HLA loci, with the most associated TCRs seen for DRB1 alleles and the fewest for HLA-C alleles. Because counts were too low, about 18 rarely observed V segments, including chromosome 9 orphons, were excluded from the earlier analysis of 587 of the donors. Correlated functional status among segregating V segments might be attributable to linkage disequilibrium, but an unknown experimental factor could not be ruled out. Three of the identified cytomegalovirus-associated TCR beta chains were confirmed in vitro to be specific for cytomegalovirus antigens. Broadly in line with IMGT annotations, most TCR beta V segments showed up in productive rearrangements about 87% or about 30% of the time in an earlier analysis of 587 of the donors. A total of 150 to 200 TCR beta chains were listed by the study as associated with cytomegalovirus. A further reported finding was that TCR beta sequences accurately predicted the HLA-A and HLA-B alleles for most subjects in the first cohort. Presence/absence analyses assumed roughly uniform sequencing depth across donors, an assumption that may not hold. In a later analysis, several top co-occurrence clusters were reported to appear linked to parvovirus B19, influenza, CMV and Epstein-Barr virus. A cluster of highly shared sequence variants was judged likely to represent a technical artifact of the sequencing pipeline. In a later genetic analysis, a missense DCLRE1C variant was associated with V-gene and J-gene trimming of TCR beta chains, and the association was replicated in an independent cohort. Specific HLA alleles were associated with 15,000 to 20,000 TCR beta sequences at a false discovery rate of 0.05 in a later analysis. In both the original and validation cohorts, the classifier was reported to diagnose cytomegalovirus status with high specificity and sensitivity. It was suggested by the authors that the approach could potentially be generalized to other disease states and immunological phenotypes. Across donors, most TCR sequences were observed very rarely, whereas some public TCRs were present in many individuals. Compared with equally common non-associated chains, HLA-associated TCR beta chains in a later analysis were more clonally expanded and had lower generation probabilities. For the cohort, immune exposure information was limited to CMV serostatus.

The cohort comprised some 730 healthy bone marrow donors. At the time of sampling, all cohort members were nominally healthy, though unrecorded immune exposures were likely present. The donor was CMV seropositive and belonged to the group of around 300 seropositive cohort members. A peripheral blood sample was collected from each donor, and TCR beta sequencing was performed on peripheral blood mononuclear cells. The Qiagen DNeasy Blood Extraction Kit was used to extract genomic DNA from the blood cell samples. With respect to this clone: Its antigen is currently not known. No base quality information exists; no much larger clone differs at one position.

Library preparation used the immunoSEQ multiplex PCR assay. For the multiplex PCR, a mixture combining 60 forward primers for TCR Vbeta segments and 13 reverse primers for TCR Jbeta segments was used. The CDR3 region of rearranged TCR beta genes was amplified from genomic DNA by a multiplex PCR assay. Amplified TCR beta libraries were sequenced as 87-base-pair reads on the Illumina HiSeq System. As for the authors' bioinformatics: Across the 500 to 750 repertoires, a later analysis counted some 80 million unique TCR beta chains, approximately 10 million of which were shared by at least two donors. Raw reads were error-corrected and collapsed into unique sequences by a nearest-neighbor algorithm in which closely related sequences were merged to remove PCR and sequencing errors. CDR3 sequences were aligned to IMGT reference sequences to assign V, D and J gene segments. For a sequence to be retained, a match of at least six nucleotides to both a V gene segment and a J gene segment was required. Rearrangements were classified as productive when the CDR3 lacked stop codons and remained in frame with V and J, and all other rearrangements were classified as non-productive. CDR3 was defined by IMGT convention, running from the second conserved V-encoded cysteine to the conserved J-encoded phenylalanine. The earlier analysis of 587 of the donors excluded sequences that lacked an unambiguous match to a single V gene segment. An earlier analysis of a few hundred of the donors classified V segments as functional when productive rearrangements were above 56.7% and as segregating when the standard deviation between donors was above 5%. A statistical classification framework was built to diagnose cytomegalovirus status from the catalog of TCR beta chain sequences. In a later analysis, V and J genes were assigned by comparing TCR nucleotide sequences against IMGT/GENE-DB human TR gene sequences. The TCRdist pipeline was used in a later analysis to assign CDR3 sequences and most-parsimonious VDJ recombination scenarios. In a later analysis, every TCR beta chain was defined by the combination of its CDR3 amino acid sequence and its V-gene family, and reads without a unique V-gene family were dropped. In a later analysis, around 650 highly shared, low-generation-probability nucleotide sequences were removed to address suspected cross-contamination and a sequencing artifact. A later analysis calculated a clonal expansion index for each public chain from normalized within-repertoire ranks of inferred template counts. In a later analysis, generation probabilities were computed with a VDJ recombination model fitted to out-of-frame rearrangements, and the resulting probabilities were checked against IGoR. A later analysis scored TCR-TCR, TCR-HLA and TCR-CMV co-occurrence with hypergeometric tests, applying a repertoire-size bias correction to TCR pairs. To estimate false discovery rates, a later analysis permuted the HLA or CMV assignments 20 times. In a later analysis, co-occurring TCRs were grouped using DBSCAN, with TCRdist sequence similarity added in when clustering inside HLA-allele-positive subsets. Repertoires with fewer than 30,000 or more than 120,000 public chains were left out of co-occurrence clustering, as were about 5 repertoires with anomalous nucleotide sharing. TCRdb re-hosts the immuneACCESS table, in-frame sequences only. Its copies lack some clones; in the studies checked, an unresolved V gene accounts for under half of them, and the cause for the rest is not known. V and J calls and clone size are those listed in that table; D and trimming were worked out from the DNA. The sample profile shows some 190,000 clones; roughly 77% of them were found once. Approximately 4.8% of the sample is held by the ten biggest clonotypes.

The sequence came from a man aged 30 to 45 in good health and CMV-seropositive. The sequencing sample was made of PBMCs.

CDR3 reads: CASSLIRTGGKQPQHF. The DNA reads as follows: TGTGCCAGCAGCTTGATCCGGACAGGGGGGAAACAGCCCCAGCATTTT. The sequence links TRBV7-9 to TRBJ1-5; TRBD1 fits 10 bases in the junction. The CDR1 and CDR2 encoded by the germline V gene (reference sequence) are SEHNR and FQNEAQ. Reading from cysteine to phenylalanine, the CDR3 counts 16 amino acids. CDR3 DNA is the only sequence kept; it has 48 bases, read in frame from the first base. V trim: 3 bases; J trim: 7 bases; unmatched bases: 9.